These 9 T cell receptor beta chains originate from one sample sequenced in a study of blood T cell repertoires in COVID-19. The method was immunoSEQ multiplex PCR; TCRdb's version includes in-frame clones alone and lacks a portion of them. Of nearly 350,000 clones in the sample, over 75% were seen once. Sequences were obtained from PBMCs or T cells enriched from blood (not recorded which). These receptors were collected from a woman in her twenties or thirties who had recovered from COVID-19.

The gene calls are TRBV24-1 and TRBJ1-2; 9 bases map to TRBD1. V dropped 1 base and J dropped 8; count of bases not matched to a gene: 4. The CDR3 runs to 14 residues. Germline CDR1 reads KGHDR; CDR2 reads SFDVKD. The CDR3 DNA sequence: TGTGCCACCAGTGATTTTAGGACAGGGGAAGGCTACACCTTC. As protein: CATSDFRTGEGYTF.

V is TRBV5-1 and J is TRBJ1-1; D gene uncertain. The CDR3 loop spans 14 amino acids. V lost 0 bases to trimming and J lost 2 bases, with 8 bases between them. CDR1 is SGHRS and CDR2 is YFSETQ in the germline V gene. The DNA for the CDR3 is TGCGCCAGCAGCTTGGATGGCGGTAACACTGAAGCTTTCTTT. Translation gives CASSLDGGNTEAFF. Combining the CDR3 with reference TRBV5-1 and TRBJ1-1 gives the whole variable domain KAGVTQTPRYLIKTRGQQVTLSCSPISGHRSVSWYQQTPGQGLQFLFEYFSETQRNKGNFPGRFSGRQFSNSRSEMNVSTLELGDSALYLCASSLDGGNTEAFFGQGTRLTVV.

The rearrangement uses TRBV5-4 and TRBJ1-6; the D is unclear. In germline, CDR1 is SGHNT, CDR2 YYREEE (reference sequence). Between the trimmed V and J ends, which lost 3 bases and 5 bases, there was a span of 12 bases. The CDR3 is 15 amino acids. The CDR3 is CASSYGRADNSPLHF. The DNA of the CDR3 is TGTGCCAGCAGCTACGGGAGGGCTGATAATTCACCCCTCCACTTT.

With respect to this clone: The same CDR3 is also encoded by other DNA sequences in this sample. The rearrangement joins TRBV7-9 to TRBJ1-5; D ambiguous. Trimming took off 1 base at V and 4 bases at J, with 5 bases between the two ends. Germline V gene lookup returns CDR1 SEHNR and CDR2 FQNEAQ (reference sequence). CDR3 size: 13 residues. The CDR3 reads CASSLGANQPQHF. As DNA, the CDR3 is TGTGCCAGCAGCTTAGGCGCTAATCAGCCCCAGCATTTT.

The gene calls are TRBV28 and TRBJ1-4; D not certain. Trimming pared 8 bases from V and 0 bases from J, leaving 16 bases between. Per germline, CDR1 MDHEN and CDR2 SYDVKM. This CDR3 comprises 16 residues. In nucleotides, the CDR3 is TGTGCCAGCTGCCCCACGGTGCGCTCAACTAATGAAAAACTGTTTTTT. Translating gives CASCPTVRSTNEKLFF.

CDR3 in amino acids: CASSIRAYEQYF. The DNA of the CDR3 is TGTGCCAGTAGTATCCGAGCCTACGAGCAGTACTTC. The rearrangement joins TRBV19 to TRBJ2-7; D not resolved. CDR3 length: 12 amino acids. V lost 3 bases and J lost 2, with 5 bases in between. Germline V gene lookup returns CDR1 LNHDA and CDR2 SQIVND (reference sequence).

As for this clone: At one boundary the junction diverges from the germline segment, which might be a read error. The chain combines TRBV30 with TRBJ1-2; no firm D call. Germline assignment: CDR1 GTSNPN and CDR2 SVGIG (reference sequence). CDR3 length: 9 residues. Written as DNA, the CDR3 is TGTGCCTCAACCCCCCCCGGAGACTTC. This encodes CASTPPGDF.

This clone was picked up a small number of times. CDR3 in DNA: TGTGCCAGCAGGGTATCGGTTTTTGCTGAAGCTTTCTTT. As protein: CASRVSVFAEAFF. The rearrangement joins TRBV28 to TRBJ1-1, with D unclear. The CDR3 is 13 residues long. Trimming removed 6 bases at V and 6 bases at J, with 14 bases between. Germline assignment: CDR1 MDHEN and CDR2 SYDVKM.

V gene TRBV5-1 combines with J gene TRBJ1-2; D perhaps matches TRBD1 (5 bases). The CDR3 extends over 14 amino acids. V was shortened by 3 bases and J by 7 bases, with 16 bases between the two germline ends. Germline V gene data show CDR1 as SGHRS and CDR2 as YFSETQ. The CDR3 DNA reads TGCGCCAGCAGCTCTAACCAGGGACTCTTTGGCTACACCTTC. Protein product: CASSSNQGLFGYTF.